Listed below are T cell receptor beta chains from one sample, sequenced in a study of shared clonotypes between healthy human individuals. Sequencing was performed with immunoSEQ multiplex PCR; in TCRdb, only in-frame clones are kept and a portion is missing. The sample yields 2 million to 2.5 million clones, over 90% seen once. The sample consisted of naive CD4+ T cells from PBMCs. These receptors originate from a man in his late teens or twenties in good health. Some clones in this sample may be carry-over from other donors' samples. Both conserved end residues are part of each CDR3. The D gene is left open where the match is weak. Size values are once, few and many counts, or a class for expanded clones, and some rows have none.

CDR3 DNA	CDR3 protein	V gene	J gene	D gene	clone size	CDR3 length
TGTGCCAGCGCTGGGGGAAGCTCCTACAATGAGCAGTTCTTC	CASAGGSSYNEQFF	TRBV7-3	TRBJ2-1	.	.	14
TGTGCCAGCAGCTTGAGGGCTTTGGAGACCCAGTACTTC	CASSLRALETQYF	TRBV7-9	TRBJ2-5	.	.	13
TGCGCCAGCAGCTTGTCGGGCAGCTCTGGAAACACCATATATTTT	CASSLSGSSGNTIYF	TRBV5-1	TRBJ1-3	.	.	15
TGTGCCAGCAGCCGGGGGGAGCCTAACTATGGCTACACCTTC	CASSRGEPNYGYTF	TRBV4-2	TRBJ1-2	.	.	14
TGTGCCAGCAGCCCGACAGAGACTAATGAAAAACTGTTTTTT	CASSPTETNEKLFF	TRBV4-2	TRBJ1-4	.	.	14
TGTGCCAGCAGCTTATACTACGAGCAGTACTTC	CASSLYYEQYF	TRBV5-6	TRBJ2-7	.	.	11
TGTGCCAGCAGTTACAGGGGGAGCGGCACCGGGGAGCTGTTTTTT	CASSYRGSGTGELFF	TRBV27	TRBJ2-2	TRBD1	.	15
TGTGCCAGCAGTTACTCGGCGCACTATGGCTACACCTTC	CASSYSAHYGYTF	TRBV6-5	TRBJ1-2	.	.	13
TGTGCCAGCAGTGAGCGGGACAGGGGGCCGTCGCAGTACTTC	CASSERDRGPSQYF	TRBV25-1	TRBJ2-7	TRBD1	.	14
TGCGCCAGCACCTTTATAGGGACGAACACTGAAGCTTTCTTT	CASTFIGTNTEAFF	TRBV5-1	TRBJ1-1	.	.	14
TGCAGCGCAATGACCGGGTCAGATACGCAGTATTTT	CSAMTGSDTQYF	TRBV29-1	TRBJ2-3	.	once	12
TGTGCCAGCACCCCTAGTAGGGACTTCATCGACTATACGCAGTATTTT	CASTPSRDFIDYTQYF	TRBV28	TRBJ2-3	.	.	16
TGTGCCAGCAGCTGGGACGCCACAGATACGCAGTATTTT	CASSWDATDTQYF	TRBV7-8	TRBJ2-3	.	.	13
TGTGCCAGCAGCCCCCCCGGGCGAAGGGAGCTGTTTTTT	CASSPPGRRELFF	TRBV11-2	TRBJ2-2	.	.	13
TGTGCCAGCATGGATGTTAACTATGGCTACACCTTC	CASMDVNYGYTF	TRBV9	TRBJ1-2	.	.	12
TGTGCCACTCTCCGGACAGAACGAGACACAGATACGCAGTATTTT	CATLRTERDTDTQYF	TRBV6-1	TRBJ2-3	.	.	15
TGTGCCAGCAGCTACTCTAGCGGGGTTGGATACACTGAAGCTTTCTTT	CASSYSSGVGYTEAFF	TRBV28	TRBJ1-1	.	.	16
TGTGCCAGCAGTCCTACACGGACTAACTATGGCTACACCTTC	CASSPTRTNYGYTF	TRBV6-6	TRBJ1-2	.	once	14
TGTGCCAGTAGTAGGTCGGGACAGAGCAACTACGAGCAGTACTTC	CASSRSGQSNYEQYF	TRBV19	TRBJ2-7	TRBD1	.	15
TGTGCCAGCAGCGGGACCCCCGACAGGGGCTATGGCTACACCTTC	CASSGTPDRGYGYTF	TRBV28	TRBJ1-2	TRBD1	.	15
TGCGCCAGCAGTACCCAAGGGACGAGCTCTGGAAACACCATATATTTT	CASSTQGTSSGNTIYF	TRBV5-1	TRBJ1-3	.	.	16
TGTGCCAGCAGCTTAGTATTCGCACTAGGGGGTGAGCAGTTCTTC	CASSLVFALGGEQFF	TRBV7-2	TRBJ2-1	.	.	15
TGTGCCAGCAGTGGACAGGTCGCAGCTTTCTTT	CASSGQVAAFF	TRBV2	TRBJ1-1	.	.	11
TGTGCCAGCAGTGACGCAGGTGGCGAATCACCCCTCCACTTT	CASSDAGGESPLHF	TRBV2	TRBJ1-6	.	.	14
TGTGCCAGCAGCCGATCGACCCAGGGAGAGGGCTACACCTTC	CASSRSTQGEGYTF	TRBV7-6	TRBJ1-2	.	.	14
TGTGCCAGCAGCCGGACAGCGATCAATGGCTACACCTTC	CASSRTAINGYTF	TRBV6-5	TRBJ1-2	.	.	13
TGTGCCAGCAGTGCGCGCCCAACTAGCACAGATACGCAGTATTTT	CASSARPTSTDTQYF	TRBV27	TRBJ2-3	.	.	15
TGCAGCGCCAAGGGACTAGCAGCCTACGAGCAGTACTTC	CSAKGLAAYEQYF	TRBV29-1	TRBJ2-7	TRBD2	.	13
TGTGCCAGCAGTGAAGTGGGACAGGGGCCCTCTGGCTATGGCTACACCTTC	CASSEVGQGPSGYGYTF	TRBV6-1	TRBJ1-2	TRBD1	.	17